A single sample gave rise to the 23 T cell receptor beta chains below, sequenced in a study of blood T cells in healthy people across ages. Next came a second PCR, run for about 6 to 12 cycles, which used a sample-barcoded 5' primer along with a J-beta primer mix. Via MiXCR, TCRdb re-called the 5' RACE reads, giving one row per CDR3 protein. The sample carries 1.5 million to 2 million distinct CDR3 sequences, about 30% recorded once. The sequenced material came from blood. The receptors were sampled from a woman in her twenties or thirties in good health.

With regard to this clonotype: Lacking the conserved final phenylalanine or tryptophan, this CDR3 likely reflects a read error. This rearrangement joins TRBV7-9 to TRBJ2-7; the match to TRBD1 covers 9 bases. The J segment lost 2 bases and the V segment lost 0 bases, leaving 14 bases of the junction unmatched. The CDR3 has 19 amino acids. Per the germline V gene, CDR1 is SEHNR and CDR2 is FQNEAQ (reference sequence). CDR3 coding DNA: TGTGCCAGCAGCTTAGCGTTGTCCCGGGACAGGGTAGGGGCCTACGAGCAGTACTTA. Translation gives CASSLALSRDRVGAYEQYL.

This clonotype came up a few times. The chain links TRBV7-9 to TRBJ1-3; D may be TRBD1 (5 bases). CDR3 length: 17 amino acids. Trimming shortened V by 5 bases and J by 0 bases, and 17 bases separated the two germline ends. Germline CDR1 reads SEHNR; CDR2 reads FQNEAQ (reference sequence). The CDR3 here is CASSAGPGRLSGNTIYF. As DNA, the CDR3 is TGTGCCAGCAGCGCGGGGCCCGGCCGGCTCTCTGGAAACACCATATATTTT. Drawing the rest from reference TRBV7-9 and TRBJ1-3, the complete variable domain is DTGVSQNPRHKITKRGQNVTFRCDPISEHNRLYWYRQTLGQGPEFLTYFQNEAQLEKSRLLSDRFSAERPKGSFSTLEIQRTEQGDSAMYLCASSAGPGRLSGNTIYFGEGSWLTVV.

This clonotype was found many times. The genes are TRBV5-1 and TRBJ2-7, with TRBD2 matching 9 bases. This CDR3 region has 14 residues. The junction had 5 bases not matched to a gene; V was cut back by 2 bases and J by 5 bases. The V gene's germline CDR1 is SGHRS and CDR2 YFSETQ. CDR3 protein: CASSLAGGEDEQYF. The CDR3 DNA is TGCGCCAGCAGCTTAGCGGGAGGCGAAGACGAGCAGTACTTC.

The chain has TRBV7-9 and TRBJ2-1, with TRBD1 as a possible D gene (5 bases). V shed 6 bases and J shed 1 base, with 16 bases lying between them. Germline V gene data show CDR1 as SEHNR and CDR2 as FQNEAQ (reference sequence). This CDR3 comprises 16 residues. As DNA, the CDR3 is TGTGCCAGCAGTCTTCAACCTAGGGGTTCCTACAATGAGCAGTTCTTC. Translated: CASSLQPRGSYNEQFF.

The chain links TRBV20-1 to TRBJ2-7, with 11 bases identical to TRBD2. Losses at the gene ends were 2 bases for V and 1 base for J; bases not matched to a gene: 4. CDR1 is DFQATT and CDR2 is SNEGSKA in the germline V gene (reference sequence). This CDR3 is 15 amino acids long. CDR3 protein: CSARHSGGESYEQYF. The CDR3, as DNA: TGCAGTGCTAGACATAGCGGGGGGGAATCCTACGAGCAGTACTTC.

This rearrangement joins TRBV28 to TRBJ1-4, with TRBD1 as a possible D gene (5 bases). Germline V gene data show CDR1 as MDHEN and CDR2 as SYDVKM. Trimming took off 6 bases at V and 8 bases at J, with 19 bases between the two ends. The CDR3 is 15 amino acids. The chain's CDR3 is CASRPRGGGEEKLFF. The CDR3 DNA is TGTGCCAGCAGACCCCGCGGGGGAGGGGAGGAAAAACTGTTTTTT.

The chain combines TRBV2 with TRBJ2-2; D is possibly TRBD1 (6 bases). V was clipped by 6 bases and J by 5 bases, with 16 bases between them. Germline-derived CDR1 and CDR2 are SNHLY and FYNNEI. This CDR3 is built from 15 residues. The chain's CDR3 is CASSVDRFTTGELFF. As DNA, the CDR3 is TGTGCCAGCAGCGTTGACAGGTTCACAACCGGGGAGCTGTTTTTT.

The J gene is TRBJ1-4, the V gene TRBV12-3 or TRBV12-4; weak D call: TRBD1 (6 bases). The CDR3 runs 15 residues. Trimming removed 10 bases from V and 4 bases from J, with 19 bases in between. The CDR3 spells CATSPARTDNEKLFF. Written as DNA, the CDR3 is TGTGCCACCTCCCCGGCAAGGACAGATAATGAAAAACTGTTTTTT.

This rearrangement joins TRBV21-1 to TRBJ2-7; TRBD2 was called by the table and not checked on the DNA. TRBV21-1 is recorded as a pseudogene. The CDR3 consists of 14 residues. CDR3 in amino acids: CASRMWGGQYEQYF. CDR3 bases: TGTGCCAGCCGAATGTGGGGAGGACAATACGAGCAGTACTTC.

As regards this clonotype: A much larger clone is a single base away; this may be a read error. The gene calls are TRBV7-2 and TRBJ1-2, with a tentative D call TRBD1 (6 bases). Germline values: CDR1 SGHTA, CDR2 FQGNSA. The germline V and J ends were trimmed by 5 bases and 0 bases, with 13 bases remaining between them. This CDR3 has 15 amino acids. CDR3 nucleotides: TGTGCCAGCAGCCCCTGGACAGCAGCTAACTATGGCTACACCTTC. This codes for CASSPWTAANYGYTF.

This clonotype occurred a few times. The V and J genes are TRBV5-5 and TRBJ2-1, with 16 bases fitting TRBD2. The CDR3 consists of 18 residues. CDR1 is SGHKS and CDR2 is YYEKEE in the germline V gene (reference sequence). J gave up 4 bases and V 0 bases, and 4 bases lay outside the gene matches. Here the CDR3 DNA reads TGTGCCAGCAGCTTGGGGGGGACTAGCGGGAGGGAGTACAATGAGCAGTTCTTC. It translates to CASSLGGTSGREYNEQFF. Combining the CDR3 with reference TRBV5-5 and TRBJ2-1 gives the whole variable domain DAGVTQSPTHLIKTRGQQVTLRCSPISGHKSVSWYQQVLGQGPQFIFQYYEKEERGRGNFPDRFSARQFPNYSSELNVNALLLGDSALYLCASSLGGTSGREYNEQFFGPGTRLTVL.

Note on this clonotype: Being one base from a much bigger clone, this may be a read error. The chain links TRBV20-1 to TRBJ2-4; TRBD1 matches at 7 bases. The CDR3 consists of 12 residues. The germline V gene encodes CDR1 DFQATT and CDR2 SNEGSKA (reference sequence). In DNA, the CDR3 is TGCAGTGCTGAAGGGACAGTCGGCATTCAGGACTTC. Translated, it gives CSAEGTVGIQDF.

J is TRBJ2-3 and V is TRBV18, with 9 bases that match TRBD2. This CDR3 has 16 amino acids. Germline CDR1 KGHSH, CDR2 LQKENI. V was pared by 3 bases and J by 4 bases, with 8 bases of the junction left unmatched. The CDR3 DNA is TGTGCCAGCTCACCCACAGCGGGAGGTGGTGCAGATACGCAGTATTTT. Its protein is CASSPTAGGGADTQYF.

This clonotype was detected only a few times. The chain links TRBV4-3 to TRBJ1-6, with D possibly being TRBD1 (6 bases). The CDR3 sequence is 15 residues long. The V gene lost 3 bases and the J gene lost 7 bases, with 13 bases spanning the gap. Germline V gene lookup returns CDR1 LGHNA and CDR2 YSLEER. The CDR3 nucleotides are TGCGCCAGCAGCCAGAATGAGGGGGTGAATTCACCCCTCCACTTT. It codes for CASSQNEGVNSPLHF.

The V call is TRBV10-3, the J call TRBJ2-1, with D perhaps matching TRBD2 (5 bases). Germline V gives CDR1 ENHRY, CDR2 SYGVKD. The CDR3 length is 14 residues. The V and J ends lost 0 bases and 8 bases respectively, with 11 bases between them. This chain's CDR3 is CAISESIGLHEQFF. In nucleotides, the CDR3 is TGTGCCATCAGTGAGTCGATCGGACTTCATGAGCAGTTCTTC.

A remark on this clonotype: One end of the junction is discordant with germline, which a read error may explain. This chain joins TRBV6-2 or TRBV6-3 and TRBJ1-1, with 7 bases lining up with TRBD1. CDR1 MNHEY and CDR2 SVGEGT come from the germline V gene. The CDR3 consists of 12 residues. In nucleotides, the CDR3 is TGTGCCAGCCGGGACAGCACCACTGGAGCTTTCTTT. Its protein product is CASRDSTTGAFF.

In this sample, this clonotype turned up many times. The rearrangement uses TRBV5-5 and TRBJ2-5, with a tentative D call TRBD2 (5 bases). CDR1 and CDR2 from the germline V gene are SGHKS and YYEKEE (reference sequence). CDR3 size: 15 residues. V lost 2 bases to trimming and J lost 0 bases, with 11 bases between them. The CDR3: CASSLSTGNQETQYF. CDR3 sequence (DNA): TGTGCCAGCAGCTTAAGTACCGGGAACCAAGAGACCCAGTACTTC.

This clonotype was counted ten times or more. This chain links TRBV7-2 with TRBJ2-3; weak D call: TRBD1 (6 bases). CDR3 size: 15 residues. Trimming removed 3 bases from V and 4 bases from J, with 14 bases in between. Germline V gives CDR1 SGHTA, CDR2 FQGNSA. CDR3 coding DNA: TGTGCCAGCAGCTTCACCAACAGGGAACCAGATACGCAGTATTTT. Residues: CASSFTNREPDTQYF. Variable domain in full (rest from reference TRBV7-2 and TRBJ2-3): GAGVSQSPSNKVTEKGKDVELRCDPISGHTALYWYRQSLGQGLEFLIYFQGNSAPDKSGLPSDRFSAERTGGSVSTLTIQRTQQEDSAVYLCASSFTNREPDTQYFGPGTRLTVL.

The chain joins TRBV11-2 to TRBJ2-3, with 7 bases that match TRBD2. Germline CDR1 and CDR2: SGHAT and FQNNGV. V lost 2 bases, J lost 2 bases, and 4 bases stayed unmatched. This CDR3 region has 15 residues. CDR3 nucleotide sequence: TGTGCCAGCAGCTTAACCGGGACTAACACAGATACGCAGTATTTT. It yields the protein CASSLTGTNTDTQYF.

V and J are TRBV20-1 and TRBJ2-3, with 7 bases lining up with TRBD1. After removal of 2 bases from V and 1 base from J, the junction contained 9 bases not matched to a gene. The CDR3 runs 16 residues. From germline, CDR1 is DFQATT and CDR2 SNEGSKA (reference sequence). The CDR3 spells CSARKGQVGGTDTQYF. The CDR3 coding sequence is TGCAGTGCTAGAAAAGGACAGGTGGGGGGCACAGATACGCAGTATTTT.

This clonotype has just a few counts. The gene calls are TRBV28 and TRBJ2-1; D call uncertain. V gave up 5 bases and J gave up 7 bases, with 18 bases separating them. CDR1 and CDR2 (germline): MDHEN, SYDVKM. The CDR3 is 15 amino acids. The CDR3 bases are TGTGCCAGCAGTCAGACCGGATTCCTGCGGAATGAGCAGTTCTTC. Its protein is CASSQTGFLRNEQFF.

This clonotype has only a few counts. V gene TRBV29-1 combines with J gene TRBJ2-3; a weak D match, TRBD1 (6 bases). Germline V gene sequence: CDR1 SQVTM, CDR2 ANQGSEA. The CDR3 length is 13 residues. V was shortened by 4 bases and J by 1 base, with 9 bases between the two germline ends. CDR3 loop: CSVVKGGTDTQYF. The CDR3 nucleotides read TGCAGCGTTGTAAAGGGGGGCACAGATACGCAGTATTTT.

Notes on this clonotype: This may be a read error, as it is one base from a much larger clone. V gene TRBV6-5 combines with J gene TRBJ2-7; 8 bases line up with TRBD1. V was pared by 10 bases and J by 6 bases, with 8 bases of the junction left unmatched. This CDR3 is 12 amino acids long. Germline V gene sequence: CDR1 MNHEY, CDR2 SVGAGI. In nucleotides, the CDR3 is TGTGCCAACAGATTTGGACAGGGCGAGCAGTACTTC. Protein: CANRFGQGEQYF.